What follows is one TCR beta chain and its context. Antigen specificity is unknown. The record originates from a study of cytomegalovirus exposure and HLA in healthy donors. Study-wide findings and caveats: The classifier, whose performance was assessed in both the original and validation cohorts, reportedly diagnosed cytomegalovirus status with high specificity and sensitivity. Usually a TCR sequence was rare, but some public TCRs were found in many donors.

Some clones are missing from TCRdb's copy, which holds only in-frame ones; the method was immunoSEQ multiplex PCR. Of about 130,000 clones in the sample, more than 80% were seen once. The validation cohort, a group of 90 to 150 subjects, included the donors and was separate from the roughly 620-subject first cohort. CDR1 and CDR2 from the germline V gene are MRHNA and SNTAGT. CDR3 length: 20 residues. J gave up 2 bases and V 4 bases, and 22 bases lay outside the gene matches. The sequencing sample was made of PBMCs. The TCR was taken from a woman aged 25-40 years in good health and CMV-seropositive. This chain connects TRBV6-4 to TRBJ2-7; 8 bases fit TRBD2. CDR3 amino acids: CASSAAPALSGASITYEQYF. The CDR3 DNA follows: TGTGCCAGCAGTGCGGCCCCCGCACTTAGCGGGGCCAGTATCACCTACGAGCAGTACTTC.